Listed here are 15 T cell receptor beta chains from one sample, sequenced in a study of early T cells in non-severe SARS-CoV-2 infection. TCRdb recomputed calls from the 5' RACE reads with MiXCR, one row per CDR3 protein. Of approximately 23,000 distinct CDR3 sequences in the sample, about 4% were seen once. Sequencing input: whole blood. These receptor sequences come from an adult who was a healthcare worker with PCR-confirmed SARS-CoV-2 infection or an uninfected control (not recorded which).

This clonotype was found many times. The chain uses TRBV9 and TRBJ2-7; D may be TRBD2 (6 bases). The germline V gene encodes CDR1 SGDLS and CDR2 YYNGEE. V was shortened by 0 bases and J by 0 bases, with 10 bases between the two germline ends. The length of the CDR3 is 15 residues. CDR3 loop: CASSVASDSSYEQYF. CDR3 DNA: TGTGCCAGCAGCGTAGCTAGCGATAGCTCCTACGAGCAGTACTTC.

This clonotype appeared a few times. The V call is TRBV5-4, the J call TRBJ1-5; 10 bases line up with TRBD1. The CDR3 runs 15 residues. Germline values: CDR1 SGHNT, CDR2 YYREEE (reference sequence). Trimming removed 3 bases from V and 4 bases from J; junction bases left unmatched: 4. The CDR3, as DNA: TGTGCCAGCAGCTCCCGGACAGGGGGTAATCAGCCCCAGCATTTT. Translating gives CASSSRTGGNQPQHF. The complete variable domain, with remaining parts taken from reference TRBV5-4 and TRBJ1-5, reads ETGVTQSPTHLIKTRGQQVTLRCSSQSGHNTVSWYQQALGQGPQFIFQYYREEENGRGNFPPRFSGLQFPNYSSELNVNALELDDSALYLCASSSRTGGNQPQHFGDGTRLSIL.

This clonotype was seen repeatedly, ten times or more. The V gene is TRBV5-6, the J gene TRBJ2-1; 14 bases match TRBD2. Unmatched junction bases numbered 7, after V lost 4 bases and J lost 1 base. Per germline, CDR1 SGHDT and CDR2 YYEEEE. The CDR3 runs 18 residues. CDR3: CASSTGTSGRISYNEQFF. In DNA form, the CDR3 reads TGTGCCAGCAGCACTGGGACTAGCGGGAGAATATCCTACAATGAGCAGTTCTTC.

Only a few counts were recorded for this clonotype. V is TRBV4-2 and J is TRBJ2-1, with 7 bases lining up with TRBD1. J lost 2 bases, V lost 6 bases, and 4 bases had no gene match. The CDR3 is made up of 14 amino acids. Per the germline V gene, CDR1 is LGHNA and CDR2 is YNFKEQ. CDR3 protein: CASRGQGAYNEQFF. CDR3 sequence (DNA): TGTGCCAGCAGGGGGCAGGGGGCCTACAATGAGCAGTTCTTC.

The chain uses TRBV9 and TRBJ2-1; 7 nucleotides match TRBD2. V shed 4 bases and J 8 bases; nucleotides not matched to a gene: 12. The CDR3 covers 15 residues. Germline loops: CDR1 SGDLS, CDR2 YYNGEE. CDR3 sequence: CASSPSGTMGDEQFF. The CDR3 nucleotides read TGTGCCAGCAGCCCTTCGGGGACTATGGGGGATGAGCAGTTCTTC.

This clonotype was counted many times. CDR3 in DNA: TGTGCCAGCAGCCCTAAAGATACGCAGTATTTT. Its protein product is CASSPKDTQYF. This rearrangement joins TRBV12-3 or TRBV12-4 to TRBJ2-3; D unclear. The V end was cut by 6 bases, the J end by 5 bases, with 6 bases between. The CDR3 sequence is 11 residues long.

This clonotype has ten or more counts. This rearrangement joins TRBV7-2 to TRBJ2-1, with D perhaps matching TRBD2 (5 bases). This CDR3 has 14 amino acids. Germline CDR1 and CDR2: SGHTA and FQGNSA. V dropped 7 bases and J dropped 7 bases, with 17 bases sitting between them. The CDR3 reads CASKLEGPRNEQFF. In nucleotides, the CDR3 is TGTGCCAGCAAATTAGAGGGCCCTCGGAATGAGCAGTTCTTC.

In its sample, this clonotype was seen many times. This chain connects TRBV20-1 to TRBJ2-3, with D perhaps TRBD1 (6 bases). Germline values: CDR1 DFQATT, CDR2 SNEGSKA (reference sequence). The CDR3 contains 15 residues. Trimming left V 4 bases short and J 0 bases short, with 14 bases between. CDR3 protein: CSAIGQLTSTDTQYF. CDR3 in DNA: TGCAGTGCTATTGGACAGTTGACTAGCACAGATACGCAGTATTTT.

In its sample, this clonotype was seen many times. V and J are TRBV4-1 and TRBJ2-7; 10 bases match TRBD1. The junction had 5 bases not matched to a gene; V was cut back by 0 bases and J by 3 bases. This CDR3 comprises 16 residues. CDR1 MGHRA and CDR2 YSYEKL come from the germline V gene. The CDR3 loop is CASSQDLGQGYYEQYF. The CDR3 DNA is TGCGCCAGCAGCCAAGATCTGGGACAGGGGTACTACGAGCAGTACTTC.

The CDR3 is CASSLRTPEGELFF. In DNA, the CDR3 is TGTGCCAGCAGCTTGAGGACTCCCGAGGGGGAGCTGTTTTTT. The V and J genes are TRBV7-9 and TRBJ2-2; perhaps TRBD2 as D (5 bases). The V and J ends lost 3 bases and 8 bases respectively, with 13 bases between them. This CDR3 comprises 14 residues. Germline values: CDR1 SEHNR, CDR2 FQNEAQ (reference sequence).

This clonotype was recorded many times. The chain employs TRBV20-1 and TRBJ2-7, with D unresolved. The V end was cut by 7 bases, the J end by 3 bases, with 13 bases between. The CDR3 has 12 amino acids. Germline CDR1 and CDR2: DFQATT and SNEGSKA (reference sequence). CDR3 amino acids: CSGSPSYYEQYF. CDR3 coding DNA: TGCAGTGGGTCGCCGTCATACTACGAGCAGTACTTC.

This clonotype was observed many times. The rearrangement links TRBV7-3 to TRBJ2-1; 8 positions match TRBD2. The CDR3 is 16 residues long. J gave up 4 bases and V 4 bases, and 9 bases lay outside the gene matches. Per the germline V gene, CDR1 is SGHTA and CDR2 is FQGTGA. CDR3 bases: TGTGCCAGCAGCTCCCTAGGCGCGGGAGGATACAATGAGCAGTTCTTC. Encoded protein: CASSSLGAGGYNEQFF.

In this sample, this clonotype is medium-sized. The V gene is TRBV27, the J gene TRBJ2-7, with a possible D match to TRBD1 (6 bases). The CDR3 has 15 residues. V was shortened by 7 bases and J by 4 bases, with 20 bases between the two germline ends. From germline, CDR1 is MNHEY and CDR2 SMNVEV (reference sequence). The CDR3 DNA sequence: TGTGCCAGCAACTCGCCGGGACAAGGTCGATACGAGCAGTACTTC. Translating gives CASNSPGQGRYEQYF.

This clonotype was observed at least ten times. V usage is TRBV28 and J usage is TRBJ1-1; 7 bases map to TRBD1. Trimming cost V 5 bases and J 4 bases; bases outside gene matches: 4. CDR1 MDHEN and CDR2 SYDVKM come from the germline V gene. The CDR3 has 13 amino acids. The CDR3 here is CASSPGQITEAFF. DNA of the CDR3: TGTGCCAGCAGTCCGGGACAGATCACTGAAGCTTTCTTT.

At least ten counts were recorded for this clonotype. The chain carries TRBV2 and TRBJ1-1; 7 positions agree with TRBD1. The CDR3 loop spans 14 amino acids. Germline CDR1 is SNHLY and CDR2 is FYNNEI. The junction had 2 bases not matched to a gene; V was cut back by 3 bases and J by 1 base. The CDR3 nucleotides read TGTGCCAGCAGTGAGCGGACAGGGAACACTGAAGCTTTCTTT. Translated, it gives CASSERTGNTEAFF.